The rows below give T cell receptor beta chains drawn from one sample of a study of T cells in localized non-small cell lung cancer. Assay used: immunoSEQ multiplex PCR; TCRdb lists only in-frame clones, some missing. The repertoire includes 1,500 to 2,000 clones, roughly 36% of them detected once, and 7% to 8% sits in the top ten. The sample in question was lung tumor tissue, obtained before any cancer treatment. Receptor source: a female donor over 55 with stage II squamous cell lung carcinoma. The CDR3 runs from the conserved cysteine through the conserved F or W. Not all rows give a size; the values are once, few, many and, for expanded clones, a class.

V gene,clone size,CDR3 protein
TRBV9,NA,CASSAGTGGGTGELFF
TRBV6-8,NA,CAISGNRADTYEQYF
TRBV15,NA,CATSLRTGSNTEAFF
TRBV11-3,medium-sized,CASSLGAGSDTQYF
TRBV28,NA,CASSPTLYEQYF
TRBV30,once,CAWKSTGGFLYNEQFF
TRBV19,NA,CASSARTGRTDTQYF
TRBV15,NA,CATSDRDRSYYGYTF
TRBV11-3,medium-sized,CASSSRDSFSGANVLTF
TRBV4-1,few,CASSQGRAGGWNEQFF
TRBV15,few,CATSRDLADTEAFF
TRBV6-8,few,CASTPGGPYGAGNTEAFF
TRBV28,NA,CASSSDRGGYEQYF
TRBV7-2,medium-sized,CASSLSPPYEQYF
TRBV6-8,NA,CASSPFSSDYNEQFF
TRBV6-8,medium-sized,CASSRGDTPFSHF
TRBV29-1,NA,CSAARAATDTQYF
TRBV7-1,NA,CASSVEGQAVNIQYF
TRBV15,NA,CATSRGVAHINEQFF
TRBV6-8,few,CASSDSGSSGANVLTF
TRBV18,NA,CASSPDRDGGQFF
TRBV18,NA,CASSLQGAGNTIYF
TRBV19,NA,CASSPDRATYNEQFF
TRBV9,NA,CASSESPGSYNEQFF
TRBV25-1,NA,CASSEYSITYNEQFF
TRBV30,few,CAWSPGGSYEQYF
TRBV19,NA,CASSMFEGPDYGYTF
TRBV19,NA,CASSEAHRVAMRNEQFF
TRBV28,few,CASSLRRESYGYTF
TRBV18,once,CASSPGRTRDGYTF
TRBV30,few,CAWKGGRGSLSYNEQFF
TRBV11-3,NA,CASSLRQGAGANVLTF
TRBV23-1,NA,CASSQSENYGYTF
TRBV10-2,NA,CASSGQGRGYGYTF